This T cell receptor (beta chain) is from a study of T-cell memory formation after mild COVID-19 (dated by TCRdb to about 2021). General notes on the study: TCR sequence clusters from the two donors were largely donor specific. Two young, previously healthy adult volunteers, one female and one male, were included in the cohort. T-cell clones expanding and contracting after mild COVID-19 in a couple of donors were tracked by longitudinal TCRalpha and TCRbeta repertoire sequencing. Beyond this particular receptor, the publication reports: Only a couple of mild cases were covered in the study, and larger cohorts including severe cases with pre-infection samples were considered necessary. From day 15 to 85, contracting clones showed balanced CD4/CD8 phenotypes, whereas a second wave of clones that expanded from day 15 to 37 leaned towards CD4+. Whether the second-wave clones peaking on day 37 were SARS-CoV-2 specific was not confirmed. Contracting CD4+ clones appeared mostly in the CM and EM memory subsets, whereas CD8+ clones were enriched in EMRA. Some responding clones were detected in pre-infection memory, which suggested that pre-existing cross-reactive memory T cells had joined the SARS-CoV-2 response.

This clonotype appeared a single time. Its binding antigen is unknown. The record has no base qualities; no much larger clone is one base away. One read offers little support. Ficoll-Paque density gradient centrifugation was used to isolate PBMCs. Counted from cysteine to phenylalanine, this CDR3 has 15 amino acids. Solely the CDR3 DNA is kept, with 45 bases framed from the first base. The germline V gene encodes CDR1 DFQATT and CDR2 SNEGSKA (reference sequence). V is pruned by 3 bases and J by 7 bases, leaving 11 bases of the junction without a gene match. Data came from an Illumina NovaSeq 6000. cDNA libraries for TCRalpha and TCRbeta were prepared by 5'RACE using constant-segment primers, with sample barcodes and unique molecular identifiers added. Trizol reagent was used to extract RNA from every sample. The libraries were amplified in two PCR steps, and the second step added a second sample barcode and Illumina TruSeq adapters. Libraries were sequenced on an Illumina NovaSeq with 2 x 150 bp paired-end reads. The authors processed their data as follows. Reads were demultiplexed and collapsed into UMI-guided consensus sequences with migec v1.2.7. With mixcr v2.1.11, UMI consensuses were aligned to TRA and TRB V and J templates and assembled into clonotypes. A clonotype was counted as expanded or contracted only if both edgeR and NoisET called the change significant, with noise models trained on biological replicates. edgeR calls used a false discovery rate-adjusted p below 0.01 and a log2 fold-change threshold of 1. As an exploratory analysis of dynamics, max-normalized trajectories of the 1000 most abundant clonotypes were examined by PCA with hierarchical clustering. Separately sequenced CD4+ and CD8+ repertoires were used to assign the CD4 or CD8 phenotype of responding clones. Through fastp at Q25 and MiXCR, TCRdb rebuilt clones from the public reads, retaining in-frame beta chains. Identical CDR3 proteins give one entry, which carries the most common genes and DNA. The V and J calls and clone size are TCRdb's, not the authors'. The sample records around 90,000 distinct CDR3 sequences, around 15% of which are singletons. Together, the top ten hold approximately 40% of the sample.

This TCR came from a man between 18 and 29 years old who had mild COVID-19 (a few samples of this study predate the infection). The sample titles of this study are shuffled in the database, so cell type and time point are left out; the donor was told from shared clones. Recombination linked TRBV20-1 to TRBJ1-5, and 8 junction bases match TRBD1. The sample was PBMCs or a T cell subset sorted from them (not recorded which). The CDR3 in this case is CSASEGQVIKQPQHF. The bases read TGCAGTGCTAGCGAGGGACAGGTAATAAAGCAGCCCCAGCATTTT.